Below, 14 T cell receptor beta chains from the same sample are listed, as sequenced in a study of T-cell reconstitution after alpha-beta-depleted transplantation in children. Using unique molecular identifiers, the investigators prepared the TCRbeta library. Each CDR3 protein is one row after TCRdb ran MiXCR on the PCR reads. In the table there are about 1,000,000 distinct CDR3 sequences, about 31% of which are singletons. This material consisted of PBMCs, mostly from graft donor cells, taken 360 days after TCRalphabeta/CD19-depleted stem cell transplant. The receptors shown here come from a boy under two years old who had a stem cell transplant for SCID, so the T cells may come from the graft donor.

CDR3 region: CASSRFDRNTEAFF. DNA of the CDR3: TGTGCCAGCAGCCGATTCGACAGGAACACTGAAGCTTTCTTT. The chain uses TRBV2 and TRBJ1-1, with D tentatively TRBD1 (5 bases). Germline V gene sequence: CDR1 SNHLY, CDR2 FYNNEI. V was clipped by 6 bases and J by 1 base, with 12 bases between them. The CDR3 loop spans 14 amino acids.

A few counts support this clonotype. The chain has TRBV20-1 and TRBJ2-5; D might be TRBD1 (5 bases). Germline V gives CDR1 DFQATT, CDR2 SNEGSKA (reference sequence). V was cut by 4 bases and J by 2 bases, with 11 bases left in between. The CDR3 runs 13 residues. The DNA for the CDR3 is TGCAGTGCTACCGGACACCTTCAAGAGACCCAGTACTTC. This codes for CSATGHLQETQYF.

CDR3 sequence reads: CASSQETGGGQTQYF. CDR3 nucleotide sequence: TGTGCCAGCAGCCAAGAGACTGGAGGGGGGCAGACCCAGTACTTC. This sequence joins TRBV14 and TRBJ2-5; D possibly matches TRBD1 or TRBD2 (6 bases each). The V end lost 0 bases, the J end lost 6 bases, and 14 bases lay between the germline ends. CDR3 size: 15 residues. Germline loops: CDR1 SGHDN, CDR2 FVKESK.

The sample holds many counts of this clonotype. V gene TRBV18 combines with J gene TRBJ1-1, with 7 bases lining up with TRBD1. V trimming: 3 bases; J trimming: 5 bases; junction bases outside the gene matches: 3. This CDR3 spans 13 amino acids. Germline lookup yields CDR1 KGHSH and CDR2 LQKENI. The CDR3 nucleotides are TGTGCCAGCTCACCGGGCAGGGGGACTGAAGCTTTCTTT. This codes for CASSPGRGTEAFF.

This clonotype was seen ten or more times. The chain is built from TRBV6-2 or TRBV6-3 and TRBJ1-1; D uncertain. The CDR3 runs to 16 residues. The V gene's germline CDR1 is MNHEY and CDR2 SVGEGT. Between the trimmed V and J ends, which lost 5 bases and 5 bases, there was a span of 21 bases. This CDR3 is CASSRHRLTWGTEAFF. The DNA of the CDR3 is TGTGCCAGCAGTCGGCACAGACTCACCTGGGGTACTGAAGCTTTCTTT.

This clonotype was counted a few times. The gene calls are TRBV28 and TRBJ2-3; TRBD2 agrees at 9 bases. The V gene end was trimmed by 6 bases and the J gene end by 4 bases; junction bases not matched to a gene: 11. The CDR3 runs 16 residues. CDR1 and CDR2 from the germline V gene are MDHEN and SYDVKM. In DNA, the CDR3 is TGTGCCAGCAGCCCTCATAGCGGGGGAAGCGCAGATACGCAGTATTTT. It is translated as CASSPHSGGSADTQYF.

This clonotype has more than one count but fewer than ten. The J gene is TRBJ1-1, the V gene TRBV4-1; 7 nucleotides agree with TRBD1. Per germline, CDR1 MGHRA and CDR2 YSYEKL. J was trimmed by 4 bases and V by 0 bases; bases with no gene match: 11. There are 17 residues in the CDR3. CDR3 protein: CASSQDHPQGFVTEAFF. CDR3 nucleotides: TGCGCCAGCAGCCAAGACCACCCACAGGGGTTTGTCACTGAAGCTTTCTTT.

V gene TRBV6-1 combines with J gene TRBJ1-1; 7 bases fit TRBD1. Germline V gene sequence: CDR1 MNHNS, CDR2 SASEGT. The CDR3 contains 14 residues. V lost 6 bases to trimming and J lost 4 bases; unmatched junction nucleotides: 8. The chain's CDR3 is CASSAGGDPTEAFF. Written as DNA, the CDR3 is TGTGCCAGCAGCGCAGGGGGGGATCCCACTGAAGCTTTCTTT.

CDR3 nucleotides: TGCGCCAGCAGTGAGAGCGGGGGAGCAAATACGCAGTATTTT. Protein product: CASSESGGANTQYF. The gene calls are TRBV10-2 and TRBJ2-3; TRBD2 matches at 8 bases. With 2 bases clipped from V and 7 bases from J, the junction kept 5 bases outside the gene matches. CDR3 size: 14 residues. The V gene's germline CDR1 is WSHSY and CDR2 SAAADI.

This clonotype has just a few counts. The V gene is TRBV27, the J gene TRBJ2-1; TRBD2 aligns across 7 bases. The CDR3 sequence is 16 residues long. Germline CDR1 and CDR2: MNHEY and SMNVEV (reference sequence). V lost 6 bases to trimming and J lost 0 bases; unmatched junction nucleotides: 8. CDR3 bases: TGTGCCAGCAGGGGGGAGGGGCGAAGCTCCTACAATGAGCAGTTCTTC. Translation gives CASRGEGRSSYNEQFF.

V gene TRBV5-1 combines with J gene TRBJ2-5, with 8 bases that match TRBD2. The ends lost 4 bases at V and 5 bases at J; junction bases unmatched: 10. The CDR3 runs to 15 residues. The germline V gene encodes CDR1 SGHRS and CDR2 YFSETQ. CDR3 region: CASSGLTSDGETQYF. The CDR3 nucleotides are TGCGCCAGCAGCGGACTGACTAGCGATGGGGAGACCCAGTACTTC.

The rearrangement uses TRBV7-9 and TRBJ2-5; D is uncertain. The germline CDR1 and CDR2 sequences are SEHNR and FQNEAQ (reference sequence). V lost 2 bases, J lost 3 bases, and 10 bases lay in between. CDR3 length: 14 amino acids. The DNA for the CDR3 is TGTGCCAGCAGCTTATCTCGCGTCGAAGAGACCCAGTACTTC. It encodes CASSLSRVEETQYF.

This clonotype was seen more than once but under ten times. The chain carries TRBV19 and TRBJ2-1, with D perhaps given as TRBD1 or TRBD2 (5 bases each). Germline-derived CDR1 and CDR2 are LNHDA and SQIVND (reference sequence). Trimming pared 5 bases from V and 7 bases from J, leaving 18 bases between. The CDR3 extends over 15 amino acids. In DNA, the CDR3 is TGTGCCAGTAGTTCCGTGGGGGTTACTTGGAATGAGCAGTTCTTC. This codes for CASSSVGVTWNEQFF.

This clonotype has more than one count but fewer than ten. The rearrangement links TRBV20-1 to TRBJ2-7, with D perhaps TRBD1 (6 bases). The CDR3 consists of 15 residues. The germline CDR1 and CDR2 sequences are DFQATT and SNEGSKA (reference sequence). Trimming shortened V by 6 bases and J by 4 bases, and 22 bases separated the two germline ends. This chain's CDR3 is CSAQPQGVGLYEQYF. CDR3 nucleotide sequence: TGCAGTGCCCAACCACAGGGAGTTGGCTTGTACGAGCAGTACTTC.